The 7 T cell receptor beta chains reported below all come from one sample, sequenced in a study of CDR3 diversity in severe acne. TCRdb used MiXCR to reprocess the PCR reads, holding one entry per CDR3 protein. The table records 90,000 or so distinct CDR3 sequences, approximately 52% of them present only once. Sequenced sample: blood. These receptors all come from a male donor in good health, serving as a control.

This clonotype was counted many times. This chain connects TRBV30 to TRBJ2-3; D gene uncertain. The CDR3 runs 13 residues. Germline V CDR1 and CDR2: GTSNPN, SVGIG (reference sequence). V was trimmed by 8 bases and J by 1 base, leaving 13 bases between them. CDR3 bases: TGTGCCGCCTTCACATCGGGCACAGATACGCAGTATTTT. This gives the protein CAAFTSGTDTQYF.

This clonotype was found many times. The CDR3 DNA reads as TGTGCCAGCAGTGAAATCCGTGGGGCCCAGTACTTC. Translated: CASSEIRGAQYF. This chain uses TRBV25-1 with TRBJ2-5; D uncertain. Germline CDR1 MGHDK, CDR2 SYGVNS. Trimming removed 2 bases from V and 9 bases from J, with 10 bases in between. The CDR3 is made up of 12 amino acids.

The CDR3: CAWSVQRRETQYF. The CDR3 bases are TGTGCCTGGAGTGTCCAGCGGAGGGAGACCCAGTACTTC. V and J are TRBV30 and TRBJ2-5; a possible D gene is TRBD2 (5 bases). Germline lookup yields CDR1 GTSNPN and CDR2 SVGIG (reference sequence). CDR3 length: 13 amino acids. V was cut by 0 bases and J by 5 bases, with 10 bases left in between.

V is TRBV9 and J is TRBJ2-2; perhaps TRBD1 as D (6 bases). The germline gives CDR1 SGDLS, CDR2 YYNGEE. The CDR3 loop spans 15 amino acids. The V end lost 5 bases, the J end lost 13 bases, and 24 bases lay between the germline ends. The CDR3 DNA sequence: TGTGCCAGCAGGCCCGGACAGATAATGTCCGGAGGGCTGTTTTTT. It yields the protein CASRPGQIMSGGLFF.

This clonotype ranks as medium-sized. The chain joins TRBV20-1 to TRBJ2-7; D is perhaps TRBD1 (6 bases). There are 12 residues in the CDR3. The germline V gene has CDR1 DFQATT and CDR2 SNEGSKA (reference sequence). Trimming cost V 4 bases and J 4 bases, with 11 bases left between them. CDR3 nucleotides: TGCAGTGCTACAGGGGTCCGATACGAGCAGTACTTC. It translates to CSATGVRYEQYF.

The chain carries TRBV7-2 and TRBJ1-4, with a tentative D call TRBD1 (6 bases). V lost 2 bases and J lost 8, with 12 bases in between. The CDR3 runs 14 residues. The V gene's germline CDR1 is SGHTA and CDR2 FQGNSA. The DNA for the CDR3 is TGTGCCAGCAGCTTACCAGGGGCCGGGGAAAAACTGTTTTTT. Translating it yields CASSLPGAGEKLFF.

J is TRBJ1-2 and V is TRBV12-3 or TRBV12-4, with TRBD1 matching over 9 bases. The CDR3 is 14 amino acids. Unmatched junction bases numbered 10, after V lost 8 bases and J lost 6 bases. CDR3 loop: CASHDRGSTDGYTF. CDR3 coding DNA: TGTGCCAGCCATGACAGGGGGTCTACTGATGGCTACACCTTC.